Ten or more counts support the clone carrying this TCR beta chain. Its specificity is not known. This sample was included in a study of regulatory T cells in long-lasting Graves disease. Study outcomes and limitations: There was favoring of TRBV28, TRBJ1-2 and TRBJ2-5 in persistent disease. Those with persistent Graves' had less TCR diversity than newly diagnosed patients.

For TCR beta, libraries came from iRepertoire HTBI primers and Arm-PCR of CDR3 regions. TCRdb re-called the multiplex PCR reads with MiXCR, one entry per CDR3 protein. This table holds a few hundred thousand distinct CDR3 sequences, about 10% found once. The CDR3 is 15 residues long. Trimming took 4 bases from V and 2 from J; bases not matched to a gene: 2. Germline V gene sequence: CDR1 LNHDA, CDR2 SQIVND (reference sequence). Time point defined: newly diagnosed GD, antithyroid drugs for less than 3 months. There was RNA extracted from PBMCs, and the TCR library was made from it. These data also featured in a second study, about T cells in Graves' hyperthyroidism and ophthalmopathy.

The material was peripheral blood mononuclear cells (PBMCs), obtained at new diagnosis, from a patient treated with antithyroid drugs. This sequence joins TRBV19 and TRBJ2-1; 10 bases match TRBD2. The TCR sequence derives from a woman under 30 with Graves disease. CDR3 sequence reads: CASSRSGGAYNEQFF. For the CDR3, the DNA is TGTGCCAGTAGTAGGAGCGGGGGGGCCTACAATGAGCAGTTCTTC.